This TCR beta chain derives from a study of control samples from healthy donors and cancer patients. Some clones are missing from TCRdb's copy, which holds only in-frame ones; the method was immunoSEQ multiplex PCR. This table holds about 140,000 clones, 92% found once. V was pared by 3 bases and J by 4 bases, with 13 bases between. CDR3 size: 14 residues. In germline, CDR1 is KGHSH, CDR2 LQKENI. Sample: blood. This clonotype was sampled from a man under 40 in good health. J is TRBJ2-7 and V is TRBV18; perhaps TRBD2 as D (6 bases). In DNA form, the CDR3 reads TGTGCCAGCTCACCCGCCGGGGGAAGGTACGAGCAGTACTTC. Translation: CASSPAGGRYEQYF. Supplemented by reference TRBV18 and TRBJ2-7, the full variable domain reads NAGVMQNPRHLVRRRGQEARLRCSPMKGHSHVYWYRQLPEEGLKFMVYLQKENIIDESGMPKERFSAEFPKEGPSILRIQQVVRGDSAAYFCASSPAGGRYEQYFGPGTRLTVT.